One and the same sample provided the 18 T cell receptor beta chains below, sequenced in a study. TCRdb re-derived calls from the RT-PCR reads in MiXCR, one entry per CDR3 protein. Of almost 700,000 distinct CDR3 sequences in the sample, 13% to 15% were seen once. Material for sequencing was memory CD4+ T cells from blood. Receptors were obtained from a female donor in good health, serving as a healthy control.

Concerning this clonotype itself: One end of the junction varies from germline; a read error may be responsible. This chain connects TRBV6-2 or TRBV6-3 to TRBJ1-6; D is undetermined. The CDR3 extends over 13 amino acids. CDR1 is MNHEY and CDR2 is SVGEGT in the germline V gene. The CDR3 region is CASSLRNKSPLHF. CDR3 sequence (DNA): TGTGCCAGCAGTCTGAGGAATAAATCACCCCTCCACTTT.

CDR3: CASSRRSYEQYF. The CDR3 coding sequence is TGTGCCAGCAGTCGCCGCTCCTACGAGCAGTACTTC. The chain couples TRBV12-3 or TRBV12-4 to TRBJ2-7; unclear D gene. The V end lost 5 bases, the J end lost 0 bases, and 5 bases lay between the germline ends. This CDR3 has 12 amino acids.

This clonotype has at least ten counts. This sequence joins TRBV7-2 and TRBJ2-3; the match to TRBD2 covers 8 bases. This CDR3 is 15 amino acids long. Losses at the gene ends were 2 bases for V and 4 bases for J; bases not matched to a gene: 5. In germline, CDR1 is SGHTA, CDR2 FQGNSA. CDR3: CASSLRGGQADTQYF. The CDR3 bases are TGTGCCAGCAGCTTACGGGGGGGCCAGGCAGATACGCAGTATTTT.

This clonotype came up many times. The chain recombines TRBV6-6 with TRBJ1-2; 8 nucleotides agree with TRBD1. J lost 7 bases, V lost 6 bases, and 7 bases had no gene match. The germline CDR1 and CDR2 sequences are MNHNY and SVGAGI (reference sequence). This CDR3 region has 13 residues. The CDR3 loop is CASRMDRASGYTF. CDR3 coding DNA: TGTGCCAGCAGGATGGACAGGGCCTCTGGCTACACCTTC.

The chain joins TRBV5-1 to TRBJ2-3; a possible D gene is TRBD2 (7 bases). Germline CDR1 is SGHRS and CDR2 is YFSETQ. The CDR3 loop spans 20 amino acids. With 0 bases removed from V and 2 bases from J, the gap between germline ends came to 25 bases. The CDR3 region is CASSLAGGAGDFAITDTQYF. Here the CDR3 DNA reads TGCGCCAGCAGCTTGGCGGGGGGCGCGGGAGATTTCGCCATCACAGATACGCAGTATTTT.

This clonotype was seen ten or more times. The chain has TRBV5-1 and TRBJ2-1; possible D gene TRBD2, 6 bases. The germline V gene encodes CDR1 SGHRS and CDR2 YFSETQ. The CDR3 sequence is 15 residues long. Trimming removed 5 bases from V and 0 bases from J, with 12 bases in between. The CDR3 loop is CASSSGVSSYNEQFF. In DNA form, the CDR3 reads TGCGCCAGCAGTTCGGGGGTAAGCTCCTACAATGAGCAGTTCTTC.

DNA of the CDR3: TGCAGTGGCAAGGGAGGGGGCCAAGAGACCCAGTACTTC. This codes for CSGKGGGQETQYF. V is TRBV20-1 and J is TRBJ2-5, with D maybe TRBD2 (7 bases). The V and J ends lost 7 bases and 1 base respectively, with 13 bases between them. Germline CDR1 is DFQATT and CDR2 is SNEGSKA (reference sequence). The CDR3 consists of 13 residues.

V and J are TRBV20-1 and TRBJ2-1; 8 bases are a match to TRBD2. Germline CDR1 and CDR2: DFQATT and SNEGSKA (reference sequence). The CDR3 has 15 residues. The trim removed 4 bases at V and 3 bases at J, leaving 8 bases unmatched. The CDR3 protein is CSATPGLESYNEQFF. CDR3 DNA sequence: TGCAGTGCTACACCGGGACTAGAAAGCTACAATGAGCAGTTCTTC.

This sequence joins TRBV20-1 and TRBJ1-2; D ambiguous. Germline V gene sequence: CDR1 DFQATT, CDR2 SNEGSKA (reference sequence). Trimming stripped 0 bases from V and 8 bases from J, with 10 bases between. The CDR3 has 12 amino acids. CDR3: CSARESQRGYTF. Here the CDR3 DNA reads TGCAGTGCTAGAGAGAGCCAGCGCGGCTACACCTTC.

Only a few counts were recorded for this clonotype. J is TRBJ1-6 and V is TRBV6-5; D might be TRBD1 (6 bases). In germline, CDR1 is MNHEY, CDR2 SVGAGI. The CDR3 loop spans 16 amino acids. Trimming removed 4 bases at V and 7 bases at J, with 17 bases between. The CDR3 protein is CASSLIGGVRNSPLHF. The CDR3 bases are TGTGCCAGCAGTTTGATAGGGGGGGTAAGGAATTCACCCCTCCACTTT.

The J gene is TRBJ2-1, the V gene TRBV7-8, with 11 nucleotides matching TRBD2. V lost 6 bases and J lost 3; bases outside the gene matches: 7. This CDR3 is 16 amino acids long. Germline V gene lookup returns CDR1 SGHVS and CDR2 FQNEAQ. DNA for the CDR3: TGTGCCAGCAGATCCATAGCGGGGGGGCGCTACAATGAGCAGTTCTTC. Translated: CASRSIAGGRYNEQFF.

This clonotype has more than one count but fewer than ten. This chain uses TRBV6-5 with TRBJ1-2, with a weak D call TRBD1 (6 bases). Germline CDR1 reads MNHEY; CDR2 reads SVGAGI. This CDR3 spans 17 amino acids. Trimming took off 6 bases at V and 4 bases at J, with 24 bases between the two ends. The CDR3 region is CASSTPILQGLSYGYTF. CDR3 nucleotide sequence: TGTGCCAGCAGCACCCCAATACTACAGGGACTGAGCTATGGCTACACCTTC.

This clonotype appeared a few times. The CDR3: CSAQSGNTEAFF. CDR3 bases: TGCAGTGCCCAATCTGGGAACACTGAAGCTTTCTTT. The chain uses TRBV20-1 and TRBJ1-1; D call uncertain. The V end was cut by 6 bases, the J end by 1 base, with 9 bases between. This CDR3 region has 12 residues. In germline, CDR1 is DFQATT, CDR2 SNEGSKA (reference sequence).

This clonotype was detected ten times or more. The CDR3 is CASSLEIGLEQYF. The CDR3 bases are TGTGCCAGCAGCTTAGAGATAGGGCTCGAGCAGTACTTC. The rearrangement joins TRBV7-2 to TRBJ2-7, with D unresolved. Germline lookup yields CDR1 SGHTA and CDR2 FQGNSA. V was cut by 1 base and J by 6 bases, with 10 bases left in between. The CDR3 covers 13 residues.

This chain links TRBV11-1 with TRBJ1-1; possible D gene TRBD1, 5 bases. The CDR3 is made up of 15 amino acids. V was cut by 1 base and J by 4 bases, with 13 bases left in between. Germline assignment: CDR1 SGHAT and CDR2 FQDESV (reference sequence). CDR3 bases: TGTGCCAGCAGCTTAGGAGCGGGGCAAGGCACTGAAGCTTTCTTT. Translated, it gives CASSLGAGQGTEAFF.

The V and J genes are TRBV7-2 and TRBJ1-1; the match to TRBD1 covers 8 bases. The CDR3 consists of 17 residues. CDR1 and CDR2 (germline): SGHTA, FQGNSA. V shed 2 bases and J 5 bases; nucleotides not matched to a gene: 13. The DNA of the CDR3 is TGTGCCAGCAGCTTAATGCCGGCAGGGGGCGCAGGAACTGAAGCTTTCTTT. Protein product: CASSLMPAGGAGTEAFF. The whole variable domain, remainder taken from reference TRBV7-2 and TRBJ1-1, is GAGVSQSPSNKVTEKGKDVELRCDPISGHTALYWYRQSLGQGLEFLIYFQGNSAPDKSGLPSDRFSAERTGGSVSTLTIQRTQQEDSAVYLCASSLMPAGGAGTEAFFGQGTRLTVV.

The sample holds many counts of this clonotype. J is TRBJ1-2 and V is TRBV24-1; 7 positions agree with TRBD1. The CDR3 covers 19 residues. Looked up from germline, CDR1 is KGHDR and CDR2 is SFDVKD. J was trimmed by 0 bases and V by 4 bases; bases with no gene match: 16. CDR3 sequence (DNA): TGTGCCACCAGTGACACTTTTTCCGGACAGGAGCCCTCTAACTATGGCTACACCTTC. Translated: CATSDTFSGQEPSNYGYTF.

In this sample, this clonotype turned up many times. V gene TRBV15 combines with J gene TRBJ2-1; 9 bases match TRBD2. Unmatched junction bases numbered 21, after V lost 4 bases and J lost 8 bases. The germline V gene encodes CDR1 LNHNV and CDR2 YYDKDF (reference sequence). The CDR3 contains 19 residues. CDR3 protein: CATSTGSGRYVSGTDEQFF. In DNA form, the CDR3 reads TGTGCCACCAGCACGGGTAGCGGGAGATACGTCTCAGGAACCGATGAGCAGTTCTTC. Variable domain in full (rest from reference TRBV15 and TRBJ2-1): DAMVIQNPRYQVTQFGKPVTLSCSQTLNHNVMYWYQQKSSQAPKLLFHYYDKDFNNEADTPDNFQSRRPNTSFCFLDIRSPGLGDTAMYLCATSTGSGRYVSGTDEQFFGPGTRLTVL.